The entry below gives a single TCR beta chain sequence along with its context. Its specificity is unknown. The germline V gene has CDR1 MNHNS and CDR2 SASEGT. The length of the CDR3 is 14 residues. V was clipped by 5 bases and J by 3 bases; unmatched bases: 4. MiXCR, applied by TCRdb to the reads, yields one record per CDR3 protein. The sample shows approximately 130,000 distinct CDR3 sequences, more than 20% of them seen only once. These data come from a study of T cell repertoires in cytomegalovirus infection. Study details: Public TCR beta signatures marked donors with CMV infection and the matching HLA.

Study results and limitations: Ex vivo, HLA-C-restricted CMV-specific TCR beta clonotypes prevailed over the rest of the response. CMV carriers with the relevant HLA were identified by cumulative public TCR beta family frequency.

The sequence was obtained from a human donor in good health (CMV status not recorded). Some clones in this sample may be carry-over from other donors' samples. The sequencing sample was made of PBMCs, sequenced either directly or after in vitro stimulation (not recorded which). This chain uses TRBV6-1 with TRBJ1-5, with 7 bases matching TRBD1. CDR3 amino acids: CASSQTGFNQPQHF. CDR3 bases: TGTGCCAGCAGTCAGACAGGGTTCAATCAGCCCCAGCATTTT.